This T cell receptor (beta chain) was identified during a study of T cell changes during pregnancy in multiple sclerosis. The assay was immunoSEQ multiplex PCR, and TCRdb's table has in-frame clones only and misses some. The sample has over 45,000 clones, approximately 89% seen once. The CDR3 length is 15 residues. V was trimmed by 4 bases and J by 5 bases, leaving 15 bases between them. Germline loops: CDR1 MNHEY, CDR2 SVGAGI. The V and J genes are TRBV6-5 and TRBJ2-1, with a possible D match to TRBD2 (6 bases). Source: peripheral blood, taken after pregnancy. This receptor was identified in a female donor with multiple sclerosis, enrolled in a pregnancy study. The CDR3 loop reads CASSWRALPNNEQFF. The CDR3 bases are TGTGCCAGCAGTTGGAGGGCACTACCAAACAATGAGCAGTTCTTC.